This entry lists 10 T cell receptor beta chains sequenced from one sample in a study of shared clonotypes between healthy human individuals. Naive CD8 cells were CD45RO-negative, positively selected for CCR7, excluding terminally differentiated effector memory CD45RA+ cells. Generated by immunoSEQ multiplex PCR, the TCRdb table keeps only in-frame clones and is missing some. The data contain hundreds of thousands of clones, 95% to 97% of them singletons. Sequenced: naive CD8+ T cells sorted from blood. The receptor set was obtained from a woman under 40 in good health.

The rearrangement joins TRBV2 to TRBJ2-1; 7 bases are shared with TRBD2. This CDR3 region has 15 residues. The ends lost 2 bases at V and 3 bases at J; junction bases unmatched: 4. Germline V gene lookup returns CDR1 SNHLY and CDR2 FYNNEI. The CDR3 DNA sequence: TGTGCCAGCAGTGAAAGTCTAGCGGACTACAATGAGCAGTTCTTC. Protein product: CASSESLADYNEQFF.

CDR3 loop: CASSFTGPSYNEQFF. CDR3 in DNA: TGTGCCAGCAGCTTCACGGGGCCCTCCTACAATGAGCAGTTCTTC. The chain employs TRBV11-2 and TRBJ2-1; D assignment may be TRBD1 or TRBD2 (5 bases each). The V and J ends lost 3 bases and 0 bases respectively, with 9 bases between them. The CDR3 sequence is 15 residues long. CDR1 and CDR2 (germline): SGHAT, FQNNGV.

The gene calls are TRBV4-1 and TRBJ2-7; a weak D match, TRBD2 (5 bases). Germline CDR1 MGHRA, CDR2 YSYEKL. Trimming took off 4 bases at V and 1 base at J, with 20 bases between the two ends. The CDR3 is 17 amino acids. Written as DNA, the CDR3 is TGCGCCAGCAGCCCAACGACTGCCCGGGAAATATCCTACGAGCAGTACTTC. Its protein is CASSPTTAREISYEQYF.

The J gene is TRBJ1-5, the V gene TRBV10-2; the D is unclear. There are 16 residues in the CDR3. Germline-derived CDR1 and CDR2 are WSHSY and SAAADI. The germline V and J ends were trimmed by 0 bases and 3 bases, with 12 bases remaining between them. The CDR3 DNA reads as TGCGCCAGCAGTGAGTCGACGGGTGCCTACAATCAGCCCCAGCATTTT. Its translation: CASSESTGAYNQPQHF.

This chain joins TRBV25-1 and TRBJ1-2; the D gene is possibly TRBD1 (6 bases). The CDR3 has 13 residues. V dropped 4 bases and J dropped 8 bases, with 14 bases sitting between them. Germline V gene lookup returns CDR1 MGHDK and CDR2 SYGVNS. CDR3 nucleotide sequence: TGTGCCAGCAGTGCACAGGGAAATGTCGGCTACACCTTC. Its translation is CASSAQGNVGYTF.

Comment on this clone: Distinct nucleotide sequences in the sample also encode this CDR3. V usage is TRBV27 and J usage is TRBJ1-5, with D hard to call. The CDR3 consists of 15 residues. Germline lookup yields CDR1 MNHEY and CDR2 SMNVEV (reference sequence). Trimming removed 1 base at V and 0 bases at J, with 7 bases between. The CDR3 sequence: CASSLLGSSNQPQHF. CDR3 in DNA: TGTGCCAGCAGTTTATTGGGCAGTAGCAATCAGCCCCAGCATTTT.

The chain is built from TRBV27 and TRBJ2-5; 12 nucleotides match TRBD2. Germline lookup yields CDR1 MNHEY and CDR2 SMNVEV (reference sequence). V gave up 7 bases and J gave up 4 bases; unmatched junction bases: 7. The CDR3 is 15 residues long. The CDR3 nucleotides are TGTGCCAGCACCCTGACTAGCGGGAGAGGAGAGACCCAGTACTTC. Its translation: CASTLTSGRGETQYF.

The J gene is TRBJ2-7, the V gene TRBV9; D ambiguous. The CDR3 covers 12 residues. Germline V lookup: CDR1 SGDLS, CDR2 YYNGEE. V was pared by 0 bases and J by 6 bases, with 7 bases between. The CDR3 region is CASSVGDGEQYF. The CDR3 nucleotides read TGTGCCAGCAGCGTAGGCGACGGCGAGCAGTACTTC.

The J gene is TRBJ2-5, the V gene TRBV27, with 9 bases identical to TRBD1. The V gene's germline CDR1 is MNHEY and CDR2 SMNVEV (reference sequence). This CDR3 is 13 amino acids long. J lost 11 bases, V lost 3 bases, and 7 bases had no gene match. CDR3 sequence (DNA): TGTGCCAGCAGTTTCGGGACAGGGAGGGAGCAGTACTTC. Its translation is CASSFGTGREQYF.

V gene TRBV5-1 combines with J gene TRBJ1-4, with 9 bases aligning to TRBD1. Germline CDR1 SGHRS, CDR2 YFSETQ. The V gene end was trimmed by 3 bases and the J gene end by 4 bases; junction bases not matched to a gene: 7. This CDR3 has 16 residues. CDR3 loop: CASSWEGQGNNEKLFF. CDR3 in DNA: TGCGCCAGCAGCTGGGAGGGACAGGGCAATAATGAAAAACTGTTTTTT.